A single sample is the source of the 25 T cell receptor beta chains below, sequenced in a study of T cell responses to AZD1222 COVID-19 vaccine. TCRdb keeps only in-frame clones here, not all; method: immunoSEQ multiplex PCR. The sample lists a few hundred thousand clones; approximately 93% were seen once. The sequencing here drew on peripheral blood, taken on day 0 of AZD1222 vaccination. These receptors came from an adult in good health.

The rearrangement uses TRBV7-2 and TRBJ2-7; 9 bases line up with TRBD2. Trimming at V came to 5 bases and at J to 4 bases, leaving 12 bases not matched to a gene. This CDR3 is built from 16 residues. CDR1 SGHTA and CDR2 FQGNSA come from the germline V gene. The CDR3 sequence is CASSPPGVAGVYEQYF. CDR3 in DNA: TGTGCCAGCAGCCCCCCAGGGGTAGCGGGAGTATACGAGCAGTACTTC. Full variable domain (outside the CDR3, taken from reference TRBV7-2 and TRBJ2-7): GAGVSQSPSNKVTEKGKDVELRCDPISGHTALYWYRQSLGQGLEFLIYFQGNSAPDKSGLPSDRFSAERTGGSVSTLTIQRTQQEDSAVYLCASSPPGVAGVYEQYFGPGTRLTVT.

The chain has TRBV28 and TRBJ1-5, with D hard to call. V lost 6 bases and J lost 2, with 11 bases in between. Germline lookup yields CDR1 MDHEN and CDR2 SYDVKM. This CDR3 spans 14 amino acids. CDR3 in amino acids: CASSHEAGNQPQHF. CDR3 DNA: TGTGCCAGCAGCCACGAGGCCGGCAATCAGCCCCAGCATTTT.

The CDR3 DNA sequence: TGTGCCAGCAGTCGCTTTCAGAGGACAGCCTCCTACAATGAGCAGTTCTTC. Translation gives CASSRFQRTASYNEQFF. The V gene is TRBV6-6, the J gene TRBJ2-1; possibly TRBD1 for D (6 bases). Trimming took 5 bases from V and 0 from J, leaving 17 bases between them. The germline CDR1 and CDR2 sequences are MNHNY and SVGAGI (reference sequence). CDR3 length: 17 residues.

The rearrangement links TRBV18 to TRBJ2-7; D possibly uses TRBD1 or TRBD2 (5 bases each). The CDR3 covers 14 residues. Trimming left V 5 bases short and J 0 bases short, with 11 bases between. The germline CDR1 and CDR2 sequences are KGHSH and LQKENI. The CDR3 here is CASSGTVSSYEQYF. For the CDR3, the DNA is TGTGCCAGCTCAGGGACGGTTAGCTCCTACGAGCAGTACTTC.

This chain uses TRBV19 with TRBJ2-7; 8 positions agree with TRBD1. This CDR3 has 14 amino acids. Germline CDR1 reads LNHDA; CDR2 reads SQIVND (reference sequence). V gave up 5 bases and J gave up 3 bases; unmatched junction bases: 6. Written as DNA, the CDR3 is TGTGCCAGTAGTGGGCGGGACAGGTACTACGAGCAGTACTTC. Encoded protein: CASSGRDRYYEQYF.

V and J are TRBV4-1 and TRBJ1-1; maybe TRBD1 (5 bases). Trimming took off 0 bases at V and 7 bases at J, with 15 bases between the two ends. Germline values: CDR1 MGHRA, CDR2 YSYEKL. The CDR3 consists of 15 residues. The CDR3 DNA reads TGCGCCAGCAGCCAAGAAGGCCGGGGCACCCGTGAAGCTTTCTTT. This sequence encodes CASSQEGRGTREAFF.

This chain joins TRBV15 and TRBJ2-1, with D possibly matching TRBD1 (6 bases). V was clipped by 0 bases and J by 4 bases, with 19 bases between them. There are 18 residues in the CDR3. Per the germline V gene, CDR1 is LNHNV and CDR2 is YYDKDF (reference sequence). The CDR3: CATSRDLRPGRGYNEQFF. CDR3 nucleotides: TGTGCCACCAGCAGAGATCTCCGCCCAGGCAGGGGATACAATGAGCAGTTCTTC.

For the CDR3, the DNA is TGCGCCAGCAGCTTGGGGGACAGGGATCCGGTCTATGGCTACACCTTC. It translates to CASSLGDRDPVYGYTF. The chain carries TRBV5-1 and TRBJ1-2, with 9 nucleotides matching TRBD1. Germline CDR1 and CDR2: SGHRS and YFSETQ. The CDR3 consists of 16 residues. The V gene end was trimmed by 0 bases and the J gene end by 4 bases; junction bases not matched to a gene: 7.

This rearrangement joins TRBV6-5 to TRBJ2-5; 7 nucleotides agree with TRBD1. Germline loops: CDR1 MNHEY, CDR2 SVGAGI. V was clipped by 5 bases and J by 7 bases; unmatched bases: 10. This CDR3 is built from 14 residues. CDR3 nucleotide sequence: TGTGCCAGCAGTCCGATTAGGACAGGCGGGACCCAGTACTTC. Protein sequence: CASSPIRTGGTQYF.

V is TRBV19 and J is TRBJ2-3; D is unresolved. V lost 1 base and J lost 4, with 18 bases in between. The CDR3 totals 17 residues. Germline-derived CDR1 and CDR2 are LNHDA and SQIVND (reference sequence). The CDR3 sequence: CASSIGVSRIRPDTQYF. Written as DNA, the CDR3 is TGTGCCAGTAGTATAGGAGTTTCTAGGATACGACCAGATACGCAGTATTTT.

This chain's CDR3 is CASSVQGAREQYF. The CDR3 DNA follows: TGTGCCAGCAGCGTACAGGGGGCGCGTGAGCAGTACTTC. The chain recombines TRBV9 with TRBJ2-7; 8 bases match TRBD1. V was clipped by 1 base and J by 7 bases; unmatched bases: 4. Germline V lookup: CDR1 SGDLS, CDR2 YYNGEE. This CDR3 is 13 amino acids long.

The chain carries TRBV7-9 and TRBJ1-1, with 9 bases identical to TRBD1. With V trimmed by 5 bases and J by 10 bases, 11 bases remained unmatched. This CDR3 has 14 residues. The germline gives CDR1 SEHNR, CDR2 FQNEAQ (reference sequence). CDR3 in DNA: TGTGCCAGCAGCCCAGGACAGGGGCTTGGAGGAGCTTTCTTT. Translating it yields CASSPGQGLGGAFF.

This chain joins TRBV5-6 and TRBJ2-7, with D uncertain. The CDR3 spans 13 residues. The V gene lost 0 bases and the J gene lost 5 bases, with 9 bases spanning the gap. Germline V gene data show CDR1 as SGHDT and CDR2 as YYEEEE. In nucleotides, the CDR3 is TGTGCCAGCAGCTTGGGTGGTAACCACGAGCAGTACTTC. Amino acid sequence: CASSLGGNHEQYF.

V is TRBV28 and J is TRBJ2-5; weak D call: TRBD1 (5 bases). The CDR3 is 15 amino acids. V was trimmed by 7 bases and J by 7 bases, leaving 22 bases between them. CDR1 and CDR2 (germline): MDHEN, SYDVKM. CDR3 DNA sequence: TGTGCCAGCACCATAAGGGGCACGGCTGAGTGGACCCAGTACTTC. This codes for CASTIRGTAEWTQYF.

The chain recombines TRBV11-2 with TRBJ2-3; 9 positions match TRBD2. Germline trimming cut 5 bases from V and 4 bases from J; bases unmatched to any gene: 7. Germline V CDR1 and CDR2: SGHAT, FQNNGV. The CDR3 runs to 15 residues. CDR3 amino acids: CASSPRRGGSDTQYF. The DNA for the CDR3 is TGTGCCAGCAGCCCCCGGCGGGGGGGCTCAGATACGCAGTATTTT.

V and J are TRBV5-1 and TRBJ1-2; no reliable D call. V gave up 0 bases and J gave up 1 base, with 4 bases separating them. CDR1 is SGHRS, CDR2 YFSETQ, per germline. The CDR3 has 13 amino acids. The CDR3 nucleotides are TGCGCCAGCAGCTTGGTCGATAACTATGGCTACACCTTC. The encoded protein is CASSLVDNYGYTF.

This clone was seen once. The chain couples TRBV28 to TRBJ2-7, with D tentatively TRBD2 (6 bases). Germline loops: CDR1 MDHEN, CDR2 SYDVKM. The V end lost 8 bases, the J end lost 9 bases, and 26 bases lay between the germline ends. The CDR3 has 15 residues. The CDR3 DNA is TGTGCCAGCGAAAACCCCTGGGGACTGGCACCTGGGCAGTACTTC. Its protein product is CASENPWGLAPGQYF.

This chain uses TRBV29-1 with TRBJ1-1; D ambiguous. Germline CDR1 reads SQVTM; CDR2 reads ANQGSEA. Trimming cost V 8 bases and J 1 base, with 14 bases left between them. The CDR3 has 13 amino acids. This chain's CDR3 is CSSYDRRNTEAFF. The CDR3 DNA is TGCAGCAGTTATGACCGACGGAACACTGAAGCTTTCTTT.

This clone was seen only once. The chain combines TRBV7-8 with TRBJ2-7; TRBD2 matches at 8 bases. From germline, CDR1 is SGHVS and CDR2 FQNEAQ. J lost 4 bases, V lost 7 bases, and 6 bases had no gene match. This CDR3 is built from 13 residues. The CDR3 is CASTRSGGYEQYF. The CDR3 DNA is TGTGCCAGCACCCGGAGCGGGGGTTACGAGCAGTACTTC. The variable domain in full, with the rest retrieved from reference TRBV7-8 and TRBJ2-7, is GAGVSQSPRYKVAKRGQDVALRCDPISGHVSLFWYQQALGQGPEFLTYFQNEAQLDKSGLPSDRFFAERPEGSVSTLKIQRTQQEDSAVYLCASTRSGGYEQYFGPGTRLTVT.

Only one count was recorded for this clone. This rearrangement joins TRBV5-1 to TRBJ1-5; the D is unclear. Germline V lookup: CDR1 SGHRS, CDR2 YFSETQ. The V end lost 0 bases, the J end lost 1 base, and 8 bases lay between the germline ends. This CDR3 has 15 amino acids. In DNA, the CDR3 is TGCGCCAGCAGCTTGGACGCAAGGAGCAATCAGCCCCAGCATTTT. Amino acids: CASSLDARSNQPQHF. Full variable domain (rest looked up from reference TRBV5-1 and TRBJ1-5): KAGVTQTPRYLIKTRGQQVTLSCSPISGHRSVSWYQQTPGQGLQFLFEYFSETQRNKGNFPGRFSGRQFSNSRSEMNVSTLELGDSALYLCASSLDARSNQPQHFGDGTRLSIL.

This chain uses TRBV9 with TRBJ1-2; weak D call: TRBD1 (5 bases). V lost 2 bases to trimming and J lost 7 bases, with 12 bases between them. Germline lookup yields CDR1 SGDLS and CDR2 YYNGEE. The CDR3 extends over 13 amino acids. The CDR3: CASSVMGEGGYTF. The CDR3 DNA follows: TGTGCCAGCAGCGTTATGGGGGAAGGTGGCTACACCTTC.

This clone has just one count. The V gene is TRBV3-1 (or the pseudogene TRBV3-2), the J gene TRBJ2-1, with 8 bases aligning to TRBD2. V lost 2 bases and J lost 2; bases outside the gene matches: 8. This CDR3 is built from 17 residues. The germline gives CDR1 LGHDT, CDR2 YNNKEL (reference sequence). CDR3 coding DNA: TGTGCCAGCAGCCAATCTACCGGGACTAGAGCCTACAATGAGCAGTTCTTC. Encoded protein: CASSQSTGTRAYNEQFF.

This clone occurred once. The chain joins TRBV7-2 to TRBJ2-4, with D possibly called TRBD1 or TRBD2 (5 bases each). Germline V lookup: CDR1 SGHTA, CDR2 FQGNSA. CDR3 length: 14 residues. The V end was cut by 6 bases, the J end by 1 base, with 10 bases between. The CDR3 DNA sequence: TGTGCCAGCAGTGGGGGAGCTGCCAAAAACATTCAGTACTTC. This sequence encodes CASSGGAAKNIQYF. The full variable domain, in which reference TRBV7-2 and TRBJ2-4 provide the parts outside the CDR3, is GAGVSQSPSNKVTEKGKDVELRCDPISGHTALYWYRQSLGQGLEFLIYFQGNSAPDKSGLPSDRFSAERTGGSVSTLTIQRTQQEDSAVYLCASSGGAAKNIQYFGAGTRLSVL.

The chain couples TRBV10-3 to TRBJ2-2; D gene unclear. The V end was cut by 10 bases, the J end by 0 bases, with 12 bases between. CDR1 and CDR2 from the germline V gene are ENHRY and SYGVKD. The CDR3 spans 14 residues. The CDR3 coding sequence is TGTGCCACCTGGGAAGGCGCGAACACCGGGGAGCTGTTTTTT. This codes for CATWEGANTGELFF.

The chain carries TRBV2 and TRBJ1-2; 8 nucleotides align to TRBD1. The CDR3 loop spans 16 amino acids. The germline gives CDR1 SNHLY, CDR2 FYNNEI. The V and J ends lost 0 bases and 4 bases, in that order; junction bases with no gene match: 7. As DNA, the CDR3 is TGTGCCAGCAGTGAAGCGGGACAGGCCGGCCCCTATGGCTACACCTTC. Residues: CASSEAGQAGPYGYTF.